The 5 T cell receptor beta chains below all came from one sample that was sequenced in a study of T-cell reconstitution after alpha-beta-depleted transplantation in children. The TCRbeta library incorporated unique molecular identifiers. TCRdb ran MiXCR on the PCR reads and lists one entry per CDR3 protein. The table lists some 78,000 distinct CDR3 sequences, 13% to 15% of them singletons. The sample was PBMCs, mostly from graft donor cells, taken 180 days after TCRalphabeta/CD19-depleted stem cell transplant. The receptors shown here come from a male patient aged 2-15 years who had a stem cell transplant for acute lymphoblastic leukemia, so the T cells may come from the graft donor.

The chain recombines TRBV5-6 with TRBJ1-3; 7 positions agree with TRBD1. V shed 4 bases, J shed 16 bases, and the junction held 8 bases outside the gene matches. Looked up from germline, CDR1 is SGHDT and CDR2 is YYEEEE. The CDR3 covers 11 residues. CDR3 residues: CASSVTGQEYF. In DNA, the CDR3 is TGTGCCAGCAGCGTGACCGGACAGGAGTATTTT.

This clonotype was found a few times. The rearrangement links TRBV15 to TRBJ2-5; 8 bases are shared with TRBD1. CDR3 length equals 15 residues. V shed 1 base and J 2 bases; nucleotides not matched to a gene: 3. CDR1 and CDR2 (germline): LNHNV, YYDKDF (reference sequence). The CDR3 region is CATSRVGQGQETQYF. The CDR3 bases are TGTGCCACCAGCAGAGTAGGACAGGGACAAGAGACCCAGTACTTC. Full variable domain (remainder filled in from reference TRBV15 and TRBJ2-5): DAMVIQNPRYQVTQFGKPVTLSCSQTLNHNVMYWYQQKSSQAPKLLFHYYDKDFNNEADTPDNFQSRRPNTSFCFLDIRSPGLGDTAMYLCATSRVGQGQETQYFGPGTRLLVL.

This clonotype has a handful of counts. The CDR3 sequence is CASSPGLVGNEQFF. As DNA, the CDR3 is TGTGCCAGCAGCCCGGGACTAGTGGGTAATGAGCAGTTCTTC. This chain connects TRBV28 to TRBJ2-1; 8 bases map to TRBD2. J was trimmed by 7 bases and V by 6 bases; bases with no gene match: 8. The CDR3 covers 14 residues. Germline CDR1 and CDR2: MDHEN and SYDVKM.

A few counts support this clonotype. V is TRBV6-6 and J is TRBJ2-7; D call uncertain. The CDR3 spans 13 residues. Trimming took 2 bases from V and 5 from J, leaving 10 bases between them. Germline CDR1 reads MNHNY; CDR2 reads SVGAGI (reference sequence). As DNA, the CDR3 is TGTGCCAGCAGTTACGCCCCCATAAACGAGCAGTACTTC. Amino acid sequence: CASSYAPINEQYF.

In its sample, this clonotype was seen a few times. The chain uses TRBV10-2 and TRBJ2-3; the D gene is possibly TRBD2 (6 bases). V was pared by 2 bases and J by 3 bases, with 15 bases between. The CDR3 totals 16 residues. Germline CDR1 and CDR2: WSHSY and SAAADI. CDR3 protein: CASSESSGVGTDTQYF. CDR3 nucleotides: TGCGCCAGCAGTGAGAGTAGCGGCGTGGGAACAGATACGCAGTATTTT.